This T cell receptor beta chain comes out of a study of cytomegalovirus exposure and HLA in healthy donors (dated by TCRdb to the late 2010s). About the study as a whole: In an earlier analysis of 587 of the donors, around 300 Gb of sequence data and 90 million to 120 million unique TCR beta sequences from some 170 million T cells were reported. An early release covering roughly 600 HLA-typed donors comprised approximately 300 gigabases of sequencing data and 65 million to 100 million unique TCR sequences. The study used immunosequencing to profile the T cell repertoires of several hundred subjects and linked those repertoires to cytomegalovirus serostatus. The number of typed donors differed by locus: about 620-640 for A, B, C, DRB1 and DQB1; 522 for DQA1; roughly 600 for DPA1; and 450 to 480 for DPB1. Of the 300 to 450 genotyped donors, about 84% fell in the genetic ancestry cluster associated with self-reported Caucasian donors. Roughly 5 DR-DQ haplotypes were handled as single units for association and clustering, since linkage in the cohort was strong. Donor age, sex, ethnicity and CMV serostatus were compiled together with the repertoire data. The study aimed to test whether cataloging public T cell receptors could reveal signatures of past pathogen exposure. High-throughput TCR immunosequencing, statistical association of individual TCRs with disease status, and machine learning were combined to predict cytomegalovirus infection status. Every discovery cohort repertoire had been produced on one sequencing platform. On average, about 200,000 unique TCR beta nucleotide sequences were sequenced per donor among more than 350 genotyped donors of the cohort, with roughly 18% of those sequences being non-productive. A later analysis re-examined previously published TCR beta repertoires from 500 to 700 donors and added high-resolution HLA genotyping to investigate patterns of TCR occurrence. A separate validation cohort of roughly 110 different subjects was used in addition to the roughly 670-subject first cohort. HLA typing covered class I and class II loci at four-digit resolution. In a later genetic analysis, genome-wide SNP genotypes for 398 of the 666 donors were used, and that subset was treated as a discovery cohort. An earlier analysis of 500 to 750 of the donors applied high-throughput TCR beta sequencing to assess whether each TCR beta V gene segment acted as functional or pseudogenic. Rather than drawing on any new phenotypic data, the later analysis identified candidate immune exposures from TCR beta sequences and the way those sequences occurred across donors.

The library was generated by the immunoSEQ multiplex PCR assay. The multiplex PCR relied on a mix of 60 forward primers for TCR Vbeta segments and 13 reverse primers for TCR Jbeta segments. The CDR3 region of rearranged TCR beta genes was amplified from genomic DNA with a multiplex PCR assay. The amplified TCR beta libraries were sequenced on the Illumina HiSeq System as 87-base-pair reads. The authors processed their data as follows. A later analysis tallied 75 million to 95 million unique TCR beta chains across the 660 or so repertoires, and approximately 9.9 million of those chains were shared by two or more donors. Raw reads were error-corrected and collapsed into unique sequences with a nearest-neighbor algorithm that merged closely related sequences to remove PCR and sequencing errors. To assign V, D and J gene segments, CDR3 sequences were aligned to IMGT reference sequences. For a sequence to be retained, a match of at least six nucleotides to both a V gene segment and a J gene segment was required. Rearrangements were called productive when the CDR3 lacked stop codons and stayed in frame with V and J; all others were non-productive. Following IMGT convention, CDR3 was defined as the stretch from the second conserved V-encoded cysteine up to the conserved J-encoded phenylalanine. In an earlier analysis of 500 to 650 of the donors, sequences lacking an unambiguous match to a single V gene segment were excluded. An earlier analysis of 587 of the donors classified V segments as functional when productive rearrangements were above 56.7% and as segregating when the standard deviation between donors was above 5%. To diagnose cytomegalovirus status from the catalog of TCR beta chain sequences, a statistical classification framework was built. In a later analysis, TCR nucleotide sequences were compared against IMGT/GENE-DB human TR gene sequences so that V and J genes could be assigned. A later analysis assigned CDR3 sequences and most-parsimonious VDJ recombination scenarios with the TCRdist pipeline. In a later analysis, every TCR beta chain was defined by the combination of its CDR3 amino acid sequence and its V-gene family, and reads without a unique V-gene family were dropped. To address suspected cross-contamination and a sequencing artifact, a later analysis removed 550 to 750 highly shared, low-generation-probability nucleotide sequences. In a later analysis, a clonal expansion index was calculated for each public chain from normalized within-repertoire ranks of inferred template counts. In a later analysis, generation probabilities were computed with a VDJ recombination model fitted to out-of-frame rearrangements, and the resulting probabilities were checked against IGoR. A later analysis scored TCR-TCR, TCR-HLA and TCR-CMV co-occurrence with hypergeometric tests, applying a repertoire-size bias correction to TCR pairs. To estimate false discovery rates, a later analysis permuted the HLA or CMV assignments 20 times. In a later analysis, co-occurring TCRs were grouped using DBSCAN, and TCRdist sequence similarity was added for clustering within HLA-allele-positive subsets. Co-occurrence clustering excluded repertoires with fewer than 30,000 or more than 120,000 public chains, plus five with anomalous nucleotide sharing. Not all clones reach the TCRdb copy of this immuneACCESS table, which keeps in-frame sequences only. Checked studies attribute under half of the gap to unresolved V genes and leave the rest unexplained. Clone size and the V and J calls come from that table; the DNA yielded D and trimming. This sample holds about 180,000 clones; more than 70% were observed only once. The ten largest make up 1.4% of the sample.

With respect to this clone: Its antigen remains undetermined. No base qualities exist here, and no much larger clone lies one base off it.

In total, approximately 610 healthy bone marrow donors made up the cohort. At the time of sampling, every cohort member was nominally healthy, though immune exposures that went unrecorded were likely present. The donor tested CMV seropositive, placing the donor among the 250 to 300 seropositive members of the cohort. Every donor gave a peripheral blood sample, and the peripheral blood mononuclear cells from that sample were used for TCR beta sequencing. The Qiagen DNeasy Blood Extraction Kit was used to extract genomic DNA from the blood cell samples. The CDR3 starts with the cysteine, ends with the phenylalanine, and has 12 residues. Of the read, only the CDR3 DNA is kept; its 36 bases are in frame from base 1. CDR1 SGHNT and CDR2 YYREEE are derived from the germline V gene (reference sequence). V is pared back by 4 bases and J by 5 bases, with 9 bases lying between the germline termini. General study outcomes and caveats: A later genetic analysis reported fewer N-insertions in productive TCRs among donors in an Asian-associated ancestry cluster than the roughly 620-donor mean. While some public TCRs were present in many individuals, most TCR sequences turned up only very rarely across donors. Some IMGT-functional V segments, including TRBV6-2 and TRBV6-3, could not be distinguished by the 87-base-pair reads and were therefore excluded. Strong co-occurrence of HLA alleles, especially DR and DQ, made assigning TCR associations to individual alleles difficult. Roughly uniform sequencing depth across donors was assumed in presence/absence analyses, although this assumption may not hold. A few of the identified cytomegalovirus-associated TCR beta chains were confirmed in vitro to be specific for cytomegalovirus antigens. HLA typing was unavailable for some donors at each locus, so association tests used only the typed subset. In an earlier analysis of about 600 of the donors, most TCR beta V segments appeared in productive rearrangements about 90% or about 30% of the time, broadly matching IMGT annotations. The study listed 150 to 200 TCR beta chains as associated with cytomegalovirus. Several of the top co-occurrence clusters appeared to be linked to parvovirus B19, influenza, CMV and Epstein-Barr virus, according to a later analysis. Linkage disequilibrium might explain the correlated functional status among segregating V segments, but an unknown experimental factor could not be ruled out. In a later analysis, most CMV-associated TCR beta chains were found to appear HLA-restricted, with HLA associations seemingly driven largely by CMV exposure. Because counts were too low, more than 15 rarely observed V segments, including chromosome 9 orphons, were left out of the earlier analysis of 500 to 650 of the donors. The cohort was sequenced for TCR beta chains only, and without alpha or paired-chain data the features that could be detected were limited. In a later analysis, HLA-associated TCR beta chains showed more clonal expansion and lower generation probabilities than non-associated chains that were equally common. The only immune exposure information available for the cohort was CMV serostatus. A further reported finding was that TCR beta sequences accurately predicted the HLA-A and HLA-B alleles for most subjects in the first cohort. In a later genetic analysis, a missense DCLRE1C variant was associated with V-gene and J-gene trimming of TCR beta chains, and the association was replicated in an independent cohort. In both the original and validation cohorts, the classifier was reported to diagnose cytomegalovirus status with high specificity and sensitivity. It was suggested by the authors that the approach could potentially be generalized to other disease states and immunological phenotypes. A cluster of highly shared sequence variants was judged likely to represent a technical artifact of the sequencing pipeline. In a later analysis, about 17,000 TCR beta sequences were associated with specific HLA alleles at a false discovery rate of 0.05. According to a later analysis, TCR association rates differed among HLA loci, with DRB1 alleles showing the most associated TCRs and HLA-C alleles showing the fewest.

This TCR came from a girl aged 5-17 years in good health and CMV-seropositive. The rearranged chain carries TRBV5-4 and TRBJ2-5; the D segment cannot be called with confidence. The sample taken for sequencing was PBMCs. The CDR3 region reads CASSLSEETQYF. The DNA reads TGTGCCAGCAGCCTAAGCGAGGAGACCCAGTACTTC.